These 17 T cell receptor beta chains share one sample of origin, sequenced in a study of T-cell reconstitution after alpha-beta-depleted transplantation in children. Unique molecular identifiers were incorporated when the TCRbeta library was constructed. TCRdb itself ran the PCR reads through MiXCR, one entry per CDR3 protein. The table has some 290,000 distinct CDR3 sequences, more than 8% seen once. The starting material was PBMCs from the stem cell graft donor, obtained from the stem cell graft. The receptors stem from a human donor who donated a stem cell graft to a child with SCID.

The chain has TRBV7-9 and TRBJ2-7, with 7 bases lining up with TRBD2. The CDR3 consists of 16 residues. Germline V gene data show CDR1 as SEHNR and CDR2 as FQNEAQ (reference sequence). V lost 1 base, J lost 0 bases, and 6 bases stayed unmatched. CDR3 sequence: CASSLVGSGSSYEQYF. The CDR3 DNA follows: TGTGCCAGCAGCTTAGTCGGTAGCGGGTCCTCCTACGAGCAGTACTTC.

This clonotype was seen only a few times. The chain has TRBV15 and TRBJ2-1; no firm D call. The CDR3 runs 15 residues. The germline V gene encodes CDR1 LNHNV and CDR2 YYDKDF (reference sequence). The V end was cut by 6 bases, the J end by 7 bases, with 19 bases between. The CDR3 loop is CATRETQASVNEQFF. CDR3 nucleotides: TGTGCCACCAGAGAGACCCAAGCTTCGGTAAATGAGCAGTTCTTC. The full variable domain, rest sourced from reference TRBV15 and TRBJ2-1, is DAMVIQNPRYQVTQFGKPVTLSCSQTLNHNVMYWYQQKSSQAPKLLFHYYDKDFNNEADTPDNFQSRRPNTSFCFLDIRSPGLGDTAMYLCATRETQASVNEQFFGPGTRLTVL.

This clonotype was observed a handful of times. The V gene is TRBV5-6, the J gene TRBJ2-1; 7 bases fit TRBD1. This CDR3 region has 16 residues. Trimming took 4 bases from V and 5 from J; bases not matched to a gene: 12. In germline, CDR1 is SGHDT, CDR2 YYEEEE. The CDR3 nucleotides are TGTGCCAGCAGCCCGAGAAAGACAGGGTTCAACAATGAGCAGTTCTTC. Encoded protein: CASSPRKTGFNNEQFF.

This clonotype was detected a few times. The gene calls are TRBV12-3 or TRBV12-4 and TRBJ2-3; D unclear. Deletions cut 6 bases from V and 2 bases from J, with 6 bases between. The CDR3 consists of 12 residues. CDR3 bases: TGTGCCAGCAGGCCAAACACAGATACGCAGTATTTT. Protein sequence: CASRPNTDTQYF.

V gene TRBV18 combines with J gene TRBJ2-7; TRBD1 aligns across 9 bases. CDR1 is KGHSH, CDR2 LQKENI, per germline. J lost 7 bases, V lost 6 bases, and 19 bases had no gene match. This CDR3 comprises 17 residues. CDR3 in DNA: TGTGCCAGCTCCCTTTATACCGGGACAGGGCAAAGTTCGGAGCAGTACTTC. Its protein product is CASSLYTGTGQSSEQYF.

This clonotype was found a few times. This chain links TRBV12-3 or TRBV12-4 with TRBJ2-7, with 7 bases fitting TRBD1. V shed 5 bases and J 0 bases; nucleotides not matched to a gene: 4. The CDR3 has 14 amino acids. For the CDR3, the DNA is TGTGCCAGCAGTACCCGGACAGGCTCCTACGAGCAGTACTTC. Its protein is CASSTRTGSYEQYF.

The chain uses TRBV12-3 or TRBV12-4 and TRBJ2-1, with 9 bases lining up with TRBD1. This CDR3 is 15 amino acids long. V was pared by 10 bases and J by 8 bases, with 15 bases of the junction left unmatched. The CDR3 here is CATYPSGTGFHEQFF. The DNA for the CDR3 is TGTGCCACCTACCCTTCCGGGACAGGGTTTCATGAGCAGTTCTTC.

This clonotype has a count of ten or more. The chain links TRBV7-9 to TRBJ2-1; tentative D call: TRBD1 (6 bases). The CDR3 runs to 15 residues. Germline CDR1 reads SEHNR; CDR2 reads FQNEAQ (reference sequence). Trimming cost V 3 bases and J 4 bases, with 13 bases left between them. CDR3 protein: CASSFPGEGYNEQFF. DNA of the CDR3: TGTGCCAGCAGCTTCCCAGGGGAAGGGTACAATGAGCAGTTCTTC.

In its sample, this clonotype was seen many times. This sequence joins TRBV3-1 and TRBJ2-2, with D maybe TRBD2 (6 bases). CDR1 is LGHDT and CDR2 is YNNKEL in the germline V gene (reference sequence). The CDR3 contains 16 residues. V lost 5 bases to trimming and J lost 1 base, with 14 bases between them. The CDR3 nucleotides read TGTGCCAGCAGCTCGAGAGCGGGCTGGAACACCGGGGAGCTGTTTTTT. Translated, it gives CASSSRAGWNTGELFF.

The V and J genes are TRBV5-1 and TRBJ1-1, with D uncertain. Deletions cut 4 bases from V and 2 bases from J, with 12 bases between. CDR3 length: 14 residues. From germline, CDR1 is SGHRS and CDR2 YFSETQ. Here the CDR3 DNA reads TGCGCCAGCAGCACCACACAACAAAACACTGAAGCTTTCTTT. Its protein is CASSTTQQNTEAFF. The whole variable domain, filled in from reference TRBV5-1 and TRBJ1-1, reads KAGVTQTPRYLIKTRGQQVTLSCSPISGHRSVSWYQQTPGQGLQFLFEYFSETQRNKGNFPGRFSGRQFSNSRSEMNVSTLELGDSALYLCASSTTQQNTEAFFGQGTRLTVV.

This clonotype was observed a few times. J is TRBJ1-2 and V is TRBV7-6, with no clear D. V shed 1 base and J shed 2 bases, with 11 bases lying between them. The CDR3 sequence is 15 residues long. CDR1 is SGHVS, CDR2 FNYEAQ, per germline. The CDR3 region has the DNA TGTGCCAGCAGCTTAGAAGTCTCGAGCAACTATGGCTACACCTTC. It yields the protein CASSLEVSSNYGYTF.

This clonotype was observed a handful of times. The V call is TRBV7-8, the J call TRBJ1-1, with a tentative D call TRBD1 (5 bases). Trimming stripped 2 bases from V and 7 bases from J, with 11 bases between. Germline CDR1 SGHVS, CDR2 FQNEAQ. This CDR3 region has 13 residues. CDR3 coding DNA: TGTGCCAGCAGCTTACAGGGAAAGGGTGAAGCTTTCTTT. Translating it yields CASSLQGKGEAFF. The variable domain in full, with the rest retrieved from reference TRBV7-8 and TRBJ1-1, is GAGVSQSPRYKVAKRGQDVALRCDPISGHVSLFWYQQALGQGPEFLTYFQNEAQLDKSGLPSDRFFAERPEGSVSTLKIQRTQQEDSAVYLCASSLQGKGEAFFGQGTRLTVV.

CDR3 in DNA: TGTGCCAGCAGCCAAGAGGGGACTTGGACAGATACGCAGTATTTT. This encodes CASSQEGTWTDTQYF. The chain is built from TRBV3-1 and TRBJ2-3; D may be TRBD2 (6 bases). The CDR3 is 15 amino acids. CDR1 is LGHDT, CDR2 YNNKEL, per germline (reference sequence). Trimming took 0 bases from V and 3 from J, leaving 10 bases between them.

This clonotype was seen a few times. This CDR3 reads CATQDGSFGELFF. The CDR3 DNA sequence: TGTGCCACGCAGGACGGTTCGTTTGGGGAGCTGTTTTTT. J is TRBJ2-2 and V is TRBV10-3; D not resolved. Germline assignment: CDR1 ENHRY and CDR2 SYGVKD. V lost 10 bases and J 8 bases, leaving 17 bases between the germline ends. The CDR3 is 13 amino acids.

V gene TRBV5-6 combines with J gene TRBJ2-7; D perhaps matches TRBD1 (5 bases). Per germline, CDR1 SGHDT and CDR2 YYEEEE. The CDR3 totals 13 residues. Trimming shortened V by 3 bases and J by 3 bases, and 10 bases separated the two germline ends. CDR3 residues: CASSSDNFYEQYF. CDR3 nucleotides: TGTGCCAGCAGCTCGGACAACTTCTACGAGCAGTACTTC.

This clonotype has only a few counts. The CDR3 DNA is TGTGCCAGCAGCTTGTCCTGGACAGGGCGCACAGATACGCAGTATTTT. Protein product: CASSLSWTGRTDTQYF. The rearrangement links TRBV12-3 or TRBV12-4 to TRBJ2-3; 8 bases are a match to TRBD1. J lost 1 base, V lost 6 bases, and 9 bases had no gene match. The CDR3 has 16 residues.

This clonotype occurred a few times. The rearrangement links TRBV9 to TRBJ2-1; 8 nucleotides align to TRBD2. The J segment lost 7 bases and the V segment lost 3 bases, leaving 6 bases of the junction unmatched. Germline CDR1 reads SGDLS; CDR2 reads YYNGEE. The CDR3 has 14 amino acids. CDR3 sequence: CASSGSGVGNEQFF. CDR3 bases: TGTGCCAGCAGCGGTAGCGGGGTCGGGAATGAGCAGTTCTTC.